This T cell receptor (beta chain) emerged from a study of early T cells in non-severe SARS-CoV-2 infection. Study details: Chains were not paired, and sequencing was done on bulk RNA from unsorted whole blood. The study, taken as a whole, reports: A preference for anti-spike CD8 responses marked VDJdb matching, which missed private and CD4 specificities.

CDR3 length equals 12 residues. The germline V gene has CDR1 KGHSH and CDR2 LQKENI. Trimming removed 2 bases from V and 2 bases from J, with 4 bases in between. Separate cDNA molecules each had unique molecular identifiers attached to them. TCRdb re-called the 5' RACE reads with MiXCR, one entry per CDR3 protein. The table records about 76,000 distinct CDR3 sequences, approximately 10% of them present only once. This clonotype has just a few counts. The antigen is not known. The TCR comes from an adult who was a healthcare worker with PCR-confirmed SARS-CoV-2 infection or an uninfected control (not recorded which). J is TRBJ2-7 and V is TRBV18, with D unclear. Sequencing used whole blood. CDR3 sequence reads: CASSPVPYEQYF. The CDR3 coding sequence is TGTGCCAGCTCACCAGTACCCTACGAGCAGTACTTC.